Given below is one TCR beta chain in context. Its specificity is not known. The data were taken from a study of cytomegalovirus exposure and HLA in healthy donors. Study-level findings and limits: A reported reduction in N-insertions relative to the roughly 700-donor mean was seen in an Asian-associated ancestry cluster in a later analysis.

This PCR relied on a set of 60 Vbeta primers and 13 Jbeta primers. Only in-frame clones appear in the TCRdb table, and some are missing; sequencing was by immunoSEQ multiplex PCR. The sample consists of 65,000 to 100,000 clones, nearly 80% of them appearing once. CDR3 length equals 16 residues. Germline V gives CDR1 LGHNA, CDR2 YNFKEQ. V and J are TRBV4-2 and TRBJ2-5; 10 bases line up with TRBD2. Near its end, the DNA agrees better with TRBJ2-7, so the J call may be wrong. This TCR was recovered from a female donor in good health and CMV-seronegative. Material for sequencing was PBMCs. In nucleotides, the CDR3 is TGTGCCAGCAGCCAAGGTTGGGGACTAGCGATGTACGAGCAGTACTTC. Residues: CASSQGWGLAMYEQYF.